These 4 T cell receptor beta chains were all obtained from the same sample, sequenced in a study of blood T cell repertoires in COVID-19. Using immunoSEQ multiplex PCR, the repertoire was profiled, and TCRdb retains in-frame clones only, with some absent. The data contain roughly 92,000 clones, more than 75% of them seen just once; the ten biggest clones take up about 9.4%. Specimen: peripheral blood. The source of these receptors is a man aged 45-65 years with acute or convalescent COVID-19.

V is TRBV29-1 and J is TRBJ2-1; 7 positions agree with TRBD2. The CDR3 spans 14 residues. The ends lost 3 bases at V and 3 bases at J; junction bases unmatched: 5. The V gene's germline CDR1 is SQVTM and CDR2 ANQGSEA. The CDR3 coding sequence is TGCAGCGTTGACCCTAGCGGAGGCTACAATGAGCAGTTCTTC. Translated, it gives CSVDPSGGYNEQFF.

The sample holds a few counts of this clone. The chain combines TRBV11-3 with TRBJ2-7, with 14 positions matching TRBD2. Germline trimming cut 5 bases from V and 4 bases from J; bases unmatched to any gene: 4. This CDR3 is 15 amino acids long. CDR1 is SGHNT and CDR2 is YENEEA in the germline V gene. The CDR3 coding sequence is TGTGCCAGCAGCGTCGGGACTAGCGGGAGTTACGAGCAGTACTTC. Protein sequence: CASSVGTSGSYEQYF.

The chain combines TRBV11-2 with TRBJ1-2; D call uncertain. V was clipped by 1 base and J by 8 bases, with 11 bases between them. The CDR3 has 13 amino acids. Germline V CDR1 and CDR2: SGHAT, FQNNGV. CDR3 in amino acids: CASSLAPAGGYTF. In DNA form, the CDR3 reads TGTGCCAGCAGCTTAGCTCCCGCGGGGGGCTACACCTTC.

The V and J genes are TRBV5-5 and TRBJ1-5; 7 nucleotides line up with TRBD1. Trimming took 4 bases from V and 2 from J; bases not matched to a gene: 6. Germline V CDR1 and CDR2: SGHKS, YYEKEE (reference sequence). The length of the CDR3 is 15 residues. CDR3 sequence reads: CASSRTGWGNQPQHF. The CDR3 DNA follows: TGTGCCAGCAGCCGGACAGGATGGGGCAATCAGCCCCAGCATTTT.